This is a list of T cell receptor beta chains from one sample in a study of cytomegalovirus exposure and HLA in healthy donors. The method was immunoSEQ multiplex PCR; TCRdb's version includes in-frame clones alone and lacks a portion of them. The table shows over 100,000 clones, with roughly 90% occurring only once. The sample consisted of PBMCs. Receptor source: a woman aged 18 to 35 in good health and CMV-seropositive. Each CDR3 is given with its conserved first and last residue. The D gene is left open where the match is weak. Clone size appears in some rows only: once, few, many, or a class for an expanded clone.

abundance: NA; j_gene: TRBJ2-1; d_gene: TRBD1; v_gene: TRBV6-1; CDR3nt: TGTGCCATCGACAGGGCGTTAAGGTATGAGCAGTTCTTC; CDR3aa: CAIDRALRYEQFF
abundance: NA; j_gene: TRBJ2-5; d_gene: NA; v_gene: TRBV7-2; CDR3nt: TGTGCCAGCAGCTTAGCGGGAGTTCGTGAGACCCAGTACTTC; CDR3aa: CASSLAGVRETQYF
abundance: NA; j_gene: TRBJ1-1; d_gene: NA; v_gene: TRBV5-1; CDR3nt: TGCGCCAGCAGCTTGAAAGGGGATGAAGCTTTCTTT; CDR3aa: CASSLKGDEAFF
abundance: NA; j_gene: TRBJ2-7; d_gene: TRBD2; v_gene: TRBV4-1; CDR3nt: TGCGCCAGCAGCCAATTAGCGGGACTAAGCTCCTACGAGCAGTACTTC; CDR3aa: CASSQLAGLSSYEQYF
abundance: NA; j_gene: TRBJ2-5; d_gene: NA; v_gene: TRBV11-3; CDR3nt: TGTGCCAGCAGCTTAGTCGGCGGGATGGACTCTCAGACCCAGTACTTC; CDR3aa: CASSLVGGMDSQTQYF
abundance: NA; j_gene: TRBJ1-3; d_gene: NA; v_gene: TRBV15; CDR3nt: TGTGCCACCAGCAGAGATGGGCAGGGGCATTCTGGAAACACCATATATTTT; CDR3aa: CATSRDGQGHSGNTIYF
abundance: once; j_gene: TRBJ1-1; d_gene: NA; v_gene: TRBV7-6; CDR3nt: TGTGCCAGCAGCTTATCGCCCCGGAGGCACAACATGAACACTGAAGCTTTCTTT; CDR3aa: CASSLSPRRHNMNTEAFF
abundance: NA; j_gene: TRBJ1-2; d_gene: TRBD1; v_gene: TRBV18; CDR3nt: TGTGCCAGCTCACCAACCACTCCGGGACAGGGGGCTGACGGCTACACCTTC; CDR3aa: CASSPTTPGQGADGYTF
abundance: NA; j_gene: TRBJ2-3; d_gene: TRBD2; v_gene: TRBV27; CDR3nt: TGTGCCAGCAGGAAAGCGGGGTTGACAGATACGCAGTATTTT; CDR3aa: CASRKAGLTDTQYF
abundance: few; j_gene: TRBJ2-5; d_gene: NA; v_gene: TRBV7-2; CDR3nt: TGTGCCAGCAGCTTACCGGGCAGGGTCGAGACCCAGTACTTC; CDR3aa: CASSLPGRVETQYF
abundance: NA; j_gene: TRBJ1-2; d_gene: NA; v_gene: TRBV15; CDR3nt: TGTGCCACCAGCAGAGATGCGGAGGACAGAACCAACTATGGCTACACCTTC; CDR3aa: CATSRDAEDRTNYGYTF
abundance: NA; j_gene: TRBJ2-1; d_gene: TRBD2; v_gene: TRBV4-1; CDR3nt: TGCGCCAGCAGCCAACTAATTAGCGGGAGATCTCTAAATGAGCAGTTCTTC; CDR3aa: CASSQLISGRSLNEQFF
abundance: NA; j_gene: TRBJ1-2; d_gene: NA; v_gene: TRBV7-3; CDR3nt: TGTGCCAGCAGCCCAACGGCAGGGAACTATGGCTACACCTTC; CDR3aa: CASSPTAGNYGYTF
abundance: NA; j_gene: TRBJ2-7; d_gene: NA; v_gene: TRBV2; CDR3nt: TGTGCCAGCAGTGGTCGCAGGTCCTACGAGCAGTACTTC; CDR3aa: CASSGRRSYEQYF
abundance: NA; j_gene: TRBJ2-3; d_gene: TRBD2; v_gene: TRBV7-3; CDR3nt: TGTGCCAGCAGCTTAGTACTAGCGGGTTTTACAGATACGCAGTATTTT; CDR3aa: CASSLVLAGFTDTQYF
abundance: NA; j_gene: TRBJ1-2; d_gene: TRBD1; v_gene: TRBV7-2; CDR3nt: TGTGCCAGCAGCTTAGGGGGCACGGGACAGGGTAGATCCCACACCTTC; CDR3aa: CASSLGGTGQGRSHTF
abundance: once; j_gene: TRBJ2-6; d_gene: TRBD2; v_gene: TRBV5-1; CDR3nt: TGCGCCAGCAGCTTGGGGTTACTAGCGGGGTCCTCTGGGGCCAACGTCCTGACTTTC; CDR3aa: CASSLGLLAGSSGANVLTF
abundance: NA; j_gene: TRBJ2-5; d_gene: NA; v_gene: TRBV5-1; CDR3nt: TGCGCCAGCAGCTTGGGTATGATGGCCGGCCAGGGAAGTCAAGAGACCCAGTACTTC; CDR3aa: CASSLGMMAGQGSQETQYF
abundance: NA; j_gene: TRBJ1-1; d_gene: NA; v_gene: TRBV27; CDR3nt: TGTGCCAGCAGATCACAGACGAACACTGAAGCTTTCTTT; CDR3aa: CASRSQTNTEAFF
abundance: NA; j_gene: TRBJ2-5; d_gene: NA; v_gene: TRBV2; CDR3nt: TGTGCCAGCATCAAAGACAGGGTGGGGGGAGAGACCCAGTACTTC; CDR3aa: CASIKDRVGGETQYF
abundance: NA; j_gene: TRBJ1-2; d_gene: NA; v_gene: TRBV28; CDR3nt: TGTGCCAGCAGTTTACCACAGAGAGGCTACACCTTC; CDR3aa: CASSLPQRGYTF
abundance: NA; j_gene: TRBJ1-3; d_gene: TRBD1; v_gene: TRBV7-9; CDR3nt: TGTGCCAGCAGCCCGACAGGGGCCGGAAACACCATATATTTT; CDR3aa: CASSPTGAGNTIYF
abundance: NA; j_gene: TRBJ1-2; d_gene: TRBD1; v_gene: TRBV6-1; CDR3nt: TGTGCCAGCAGGACAGGGGGATACTATGGCTACACCTTC; CDR3aa: CASRTGGYYGYTF
abundance: NA; j_gene: TRBJ2-3; d_gene: TRBD1; v_gene: TRBV9; CDR3nt: TGTGCCAGCAGCGGAACAGGGGGTCCGAACACAGATACGCAGTATTTT; CDR3aa: CASSGTGGPNTDTQYF
abundance: NA; j_gene: TRBJ2-6; d_gene: NA; v_gene: TRBV30; CDR3nt: TGTGCCTGGAGTTCCCAATCCCACTCTGGGGCCAACGTCCTGACTTTC; CDR3aa: CAWSSQSHSGANVLTF
abundance: NA; j_gene: TRBJ2-5; d_gene: NA; v_gene: TRBV7-3; CDR3nt: TGTGCCAGCAGCGACAGACGGATACAAGAGACCCAGTACTTC; CDR3aa: CASSDRRIQETQYF
abundance: NA; j_gene: TRBJ1-4; d_gene: NA; v_gene: TRBV29-1; CDR3nt: TGCTCAGTCCTAACTAATGAAAAACTGTTTTTT; CDR3aa: CSVLTNEKLFF
abundance: once; j_gene: TRBJ2-1; d_gene: TRBD2; v_gene: TRBV14; CDR3nt: TGTGCCAGCAGCCGGGTAGCGGGAGTCTACAATGAGCAGTTCTTC; CDR3aa: CASSRVAGVYNEQFF
abundance: NA; j_gene: TRBJ1-2; d_gene: NA; v_gene: TRBV6-6; CDR3nt: TGTGCCACCTCCCCAGGGATCTATGGCTACACCTTC; CDR3aa: CATSPGIYGYTF
abundance: NA; j_gene: TRBJ1-2; d_gene: NA; v_gene: TRBV29-1; CDR3nt: TGCAGCGTTGGGGGAGAGAACTATGGCTACACCTTC; CDR3aa: CSVGGENYGYTF
abundance: NA; j_gene: TRBJ1-4; d_gene: NA; v_gene: TRBV19; CDR3nt: TGTGCCAGTAGTATAGGGACAGCAACTAATGAAAAACTGTTTTTT; CDR3aa: CASSIGTATNEKLFF
abundance: NA; j_gene: TRBJ2-1; d_gene: NA; v_gene: TRBV4-3; CDR3nt: TGCGCCAGCAGCCAAGAACTGTGGCGGGTCTACAATGAGCAGTTCTTC; CDR3aa: CASSQELWRVYNEQFF
abundance: NA; j_gene: TRBJ2-3; d_gene: TRBD2; v_gene: TRBV11-3; CDR3nt: TGTGCCAGCAGTGCGGGGGGGCCTAGCACAGATACGCAGTATTTT; CDR3aa: CASSAGGPSTDTQYF
abundance: NA; j_gene: TRBJ1-1; d_gene: NA; v_gene: TRBV10-3; CDR3nt: TGTGCCATCAGTAAACAGGGAACTGAAGCTTTCTTT; CDR3aa: CAISKQGTEAFF
abundance: NA; j_gene: TRBJ2-2; d_gene: NA; v_gene: TRBV6-1; CDR3nt: TGTGCCATCACGTACGACAGGCCCACCGGGGAGCTGTTTTTT; CDR3aa: CAITYDRPTGELFF
abundance: NA; j_gene: TRBJ2-3; d_gene: NA; v_gene: TRBV10-3; CDR3nt: TGTGCCATCAGTGAGTCCGGGAGTACGCAGTATTTT; CDR3aa: CAISESGSTQYF
abundance: NA; j_gene: TRBJ1-4; d_gene: TRBD1; v_gene: TRBV7-2; CDR3nt: TGTGCCAGCAGTTCCGGGACAGGGGGAAGAATAGGTGAAAAACTGTTTTTT; CDR3aa: CASSSGTGGRIGEKLFF
abundance: NA; j_gene: TRBJ1-2; d_gene: TRBD1; v_gene: TRBV10-3; CDR3nt: TGTGCCATCACCGGGACAGAAGCTAACTATGGCTACACCTTC; CDR3aa: CAITGTEANYGYTF
abundance: NA; j_gene: TRBJ1-4; d_gene: NA; v_gene: TRBV14; CDR3nt: TGTGCCAGCAGCCAACAAGCAGGGCTTCGGAATGAAAAACTGTTTTTT; CDR3aa: CASSQQAGLRNEKLFF
abundance: once; j_gene: TRBJ2-7; d_gene: TRBD1; v_gene: TRBV28; CDR3nt: TGTGCCAGCAGTTCTGCCGGGACAGGGGGCTACGAGCAGTACTTC; CDR3aa: CASSSAGTGGYEQYF
abundance: NA; j_gene: TRBJ2-2; d_gene: NA; v_gene: TRBV27; CDR3nt: TGTGCCAGCAGTTTACGGTCATACGCTATTGATTCCGGGGAGCTGTTTTTT; CDR3aa: CASSLRSYAIDSGELFF
abundance: NA; j_gene: TRBJ2-7; d_gene: TRBD1; v_gene: TRBV13; CDR3nt: TGTGCCAGCAGTATGGCGTTGGGACAGGGGGAAGAGCAGTACTTC; CDR3aa: CASSMALGQGEEQYF
abundance: NA; j_gene: TRBJ2-3; d_gene: NA; v_gene: TRBV7-2; CDR3nt: TGTGCCAGCAGCCGGGGAAGGACAGATACGCAGTATTTT; CDR3aa: CASSRGRTDTQYF
abundance: NA; j_gene: TRBJ2-7; d_gene: NA; v_gene: TRBV7-8; CDR3nt: TGTGCCAGCAGTCCTCGGGGGAGAGGGAAGGAGCAGTACTTC; CDR3aa: CASSPRGRGKEQYF
abundance: NA; j_gene: TRBJ2-5; d_gene: TRBD1; v_gene: TRBV5-6; CDR3nt: TGTGCCAGCAGCACGAGACAGGGGATCACGAAGACCCAGTACTTC; CDR3aa: CASSTRQGITKTQYF
abundance: NA; j_gene: TRBJ2-1; d_gene: NA; v_gene: TRBV5-1; CDR3nt: TGCGCCAGCACCGTCTCCGGAGACAATGAGCAGTTCTTC; CDR3aa: CASTVSGDNEQFF
abundance: NA; j_gene: TRBJ2-1; d_gene: NA; v_gene: TRBV18; CDR3nt: TGTGCCAGCTCCCAACAGGGTGCGGCCTCCTACAATGAGCAGTTCTTC; CDR3aa: CASSQQGAASYNEQFF
abundance: NA; j_gene: TRBJ2-1; d_gene: TRBD1; v_gene: TRBV5-1; CDR3nt: TGCGCCAGCAGCTTGTCGGGACAGGGGATAAACAATGAGCAGTTCTTC; CDR3aa: CASSLSGQGINNEQFF